The present TCR beta chain was sequenced within a study of shared clonotypes between healthy human individuals. Germline CDR1 and CDR2: SGHRS and YFSETQ. V lost 4 bases to trimming and J lost 5 bases, with 8 bases between them. This CDR3 region has 12 residues. TCRdb keeps only in-frame clones here, not all; method: immunoSEQ multiplex PCR. The repertoire has nearly 2 million clones, roughly 94% of them found once; the top ten carry more than 0.9%. Naive CD8 cells, CD45RO-negative and positively selected for CCR7, excluded terminally differentiated effector memory CD45RA+ cells. For this clone: Its antigen is not known. This same CDR3 is encoded by further DNA sequences in the sample.

Study results and limitations: Few donors restricted represented genetic and exposure-history diversity. In the sorted subsets, rarefaction showed sequencing was incomplete despite large depth. Generation probabilities were higher for clonotypes shared across all four sorted-subset donors than for unshared ones.

The sequencing sample was made of naive CD8+ T cells sorted from blood. The gene calls are TRBV5-1 and TRBJ2-3; tentative D call: TRBD2 (6 bases). This clonotype originated in a man aged 18-30 years in good health. Here the CDR3 reads CASSLGGDTQYF. CDR3 coding DNA: TGCGCCAGCAGCCTGGGGGGAGATACGCAGTATTTT.